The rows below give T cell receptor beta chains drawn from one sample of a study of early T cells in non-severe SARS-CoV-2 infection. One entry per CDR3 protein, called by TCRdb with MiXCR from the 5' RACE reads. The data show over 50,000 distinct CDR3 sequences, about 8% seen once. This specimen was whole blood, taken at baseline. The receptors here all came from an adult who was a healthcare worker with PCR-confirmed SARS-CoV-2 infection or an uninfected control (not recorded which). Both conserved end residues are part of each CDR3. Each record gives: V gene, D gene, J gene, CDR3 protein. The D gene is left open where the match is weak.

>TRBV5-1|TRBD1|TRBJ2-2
CASSLGQGEAGELFF
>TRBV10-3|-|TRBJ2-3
CATRTVSTDTQYF
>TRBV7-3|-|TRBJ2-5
CASSLGPQETQYF
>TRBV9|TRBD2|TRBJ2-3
CASSPRVGASGTTRRGDTQYF
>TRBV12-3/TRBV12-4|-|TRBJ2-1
CASGDYNEQFF
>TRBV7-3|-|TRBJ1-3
CASSLSSGNTIYF
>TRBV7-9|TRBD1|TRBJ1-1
CASSSRGQGYTEAFF
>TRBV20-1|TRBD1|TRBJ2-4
CSARPLRTGGVKNIQYF
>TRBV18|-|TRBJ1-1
CASSPGNTEAFF
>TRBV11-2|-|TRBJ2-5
CASSLMMRTGRERETQYF
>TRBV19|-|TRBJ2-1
CANPDRASLVGQFF
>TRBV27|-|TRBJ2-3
CASPLGGPSADTQYF
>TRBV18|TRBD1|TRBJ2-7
CASSPGQGLSEQYF
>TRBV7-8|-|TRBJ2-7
CASSLVAGPPYEQYF
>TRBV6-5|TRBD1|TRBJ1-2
CASSGDRGSVGYTF
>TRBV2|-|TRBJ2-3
CASSSRLVSSTDTQYF
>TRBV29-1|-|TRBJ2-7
CSVVSEGRTTYEQYF
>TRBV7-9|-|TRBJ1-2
CASSLETLHGYTF
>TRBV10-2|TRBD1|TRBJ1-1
CASSDDRAPNPEAFF
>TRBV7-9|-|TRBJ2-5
CASSSLTGPQETQYF
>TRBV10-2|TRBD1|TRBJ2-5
CASRGQGAETQYF
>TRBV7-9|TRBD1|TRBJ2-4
CASTTGELGKNIQYF
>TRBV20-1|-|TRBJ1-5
CSALASGSQHF
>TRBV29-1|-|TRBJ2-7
CSVVLPYYEQYF
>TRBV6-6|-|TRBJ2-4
CASSYSIGAKAKNIQYF
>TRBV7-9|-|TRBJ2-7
CASSLGDRQSYEQYF
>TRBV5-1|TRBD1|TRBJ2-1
CASSDGQGAYNEQFF
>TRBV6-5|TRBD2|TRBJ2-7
CASSSTGLPAYEQYF
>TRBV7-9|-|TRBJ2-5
CASSRGVSPYF
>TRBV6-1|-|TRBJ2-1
CASSMTRYNEQFF
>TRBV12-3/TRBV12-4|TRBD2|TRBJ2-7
CASSGGRLSYEQYF
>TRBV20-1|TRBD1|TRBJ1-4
CSAEKPQGAWEKLFF
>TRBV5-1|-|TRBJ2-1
CASSLATPREQFF
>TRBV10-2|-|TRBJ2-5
CASSELETQYF
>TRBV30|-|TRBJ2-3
CAWSVLGDTQYF
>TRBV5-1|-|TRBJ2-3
CASSLAGVTDTQYF
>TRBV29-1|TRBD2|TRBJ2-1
CSGRTGEGEQFF
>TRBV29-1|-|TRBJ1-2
CSVASRALNYGYTF
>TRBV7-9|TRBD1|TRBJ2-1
CASSEGQSSYNEQFF